What follows describes a single TCR beta chain. This clonotype is assessed as medium-sized (0.01 to 0.1%). Its cognate antigen has yet to be identified. Base-call qualities are not available, and no considerably larger clone is one nucleotide away. These data originate in a study of neurological immune-mediated disorders (dated by TCRdb to between 2018 and 2021). In terms of the full investigation: The study compared peripheral blood TCR-beta repertoires of HTLV-I-associated myelopathy (HAM/TSP) patients, multiple sclerosis patients and healthy controls using UMI-based sequencing. The approximately 110 TCR-beta libraries included longitudinal samples, technical triplicates and paired sorted CD4+ and CD8+ T-cell subsets alongside PBMC samples. Of the 68 subjects in the cohort, around 15 were HAM/TSP patients, some 35 were multiple sclerosis patients, and around 20 were healthy controls.

For the unsorted PBMC libraries, 2 million PBMCs were stored in RNAlater at -80 degrees C until RNA extraction and were used to generate the libraries. Peripheral blood was subjected to Ficoll-Hypaque density gradient centrifugation to isolate PBMCs, which were then cryopreserved in liquid nitrogen. Here is what the overall study found, with its caveats: The highest TCR clonal expansion was observed in HAM/TSP patients, whereas the lowest was observed in MS patients, even when compared with healthy controls. Across subjects, expanded clones never shared an identical CDR3 amino acid sequence, which suggests that the TCR-beta repertoires in every group were private.

cDNA synthesis used template-switch 5'RACE with a primer carrying a 10-nucleotide random unique molecular identifier tagging each TCR transcript. Over 180 million TCR-beta sequences, covering 15-18 subjects, were produced in each sequencing run. The RNeasy kit was used to extract total RNA. TCR-beta VDJ regions were amplified with primers for the TCR constant region and the 5'RACE anchor, using the KAPA Real-time Library Amplification kit. A first PCR added sample indexes and Illumina adaptors, and a second PCR then raised library yield. After Ampure bead purification, the TCR product of roughly 650 bp was size-selected on a 2% E-gel SizeSelection system. Library quality was checked on a Bioanalyzer, concentration was measured with Qubit, and libraries were quantified with the Kapa Library Quantification kit before pooling. Paired-end 2 x 150 bp sequencing of the libraries was performed on an Illumina HiSeq 2500. To increase sequence diversity, about 23-30% phiX was spiked into each library pool. Processing in the source paper ran as follows. Quality-filtered reads were processed with the UMI-based MiGEC pipeline, and over 75% of raw TCR sequences were removed by the MiGEC pipeline during error correction. IMGT germline references were used for alignment of VDJ genes, and clonotypes were defined by a unique CDR3 amino acid sequence together with V-J genes. Clonal expansion, Shannon diversity and CDR3 relatedness were evaluated with VDJtools (CalcPairwiseDistances, ClusterSamples), while phylogenetic trees were built in CLCbio workbench. A clone was classed as expanded if it had 8 or more unique UMIs, a cutoff based on coefficient-of-variation modelling across technical triplicates. TCRdb applied fastp at Q25 and MiXCR to the public reads, then kept only in-frame beta chains. Each CDR3 protein gets just one entry, which takes the most common genes and DNA from the rows behind it. Here the V and J calls rest on TCRdb's processing, not on the authors' analysis. The sample table records fewer than 60,000 distinct CDR3 sequences; about 9.3% of these occur just once. The ten top clones hold approximately 5.3% of the sample.

The source material was PBMCs. This TCR derives from a man between 70 and 80 years old with HTLV-1-associated myelopathy (HAM/TSP).

CDR3 sequence: CASRGTPGLAEQEQFF. The DNA reads TGTGCCAGCAGGGGGACCCCGGGACTAGCCGAACAGGAGCAGTTCTTC. The rearrangement joined TRBV2 to TRBJ2-1, with 9 central nucleotides matching TRBD2. The CDR3 measures 16 amino acids from cysteine to phenylalanine. The sequence is cut down to CDR3 DNA, 48 bases in frame from base 1. The germline V gene gives CDR1 as SNHLY and CDR2 as FYNNEI. V loses 6 bases at its end and J loses 10 bases; junction bases beyond the gene matches: 16.